This TCR beta chain was recorded in a study of OX40 agonist ivuxolimab in advanced cancers. At the level of the study: A mean age of roughly 62 years, range roughly 23 to 85, was recorded, and approximately 80% were male.

Method: immunoSEQ multiplex PCR; TCRdb's copy keeps in-frame clones and lacks some. The sample carries approximately 82,000 clones, 94% recorded once. A remark on this clone: The antigen is not known.

V shed 5 bases, J shed 5 bases, and the junction held 10 bases outside the gene matches. The CDR3 has 15 amino acids. Germline CDR1 reads LNHNV; CDR2 reads YYDKDF (reference sequence). Overall study results and limits: CD8+ T cells averaged more expanded clones than CD4+. Nonresponders included some who also had low normalized T-cell clonal expansion. Clonal expansion was seen in CD4+ and CD8+ blood T cells by week 6 at 0.1 to 3.0 mg/kg.

This receptor was taken from an adult with an advanced solid tumor such as melanoma, head and neck, liver or kidney cancer. The chain uses TRBV15 and TRBJ1-2; TRBD1 aligns across 8 bases. Sequenced material: CD4+ or CD8+ T cells sorted from blood, taken in a trial of the OX40 agonist ivuxolimab. The CDR3 spells CATSQGALVGYGYTF. In DNA form, the CDR3 reads TGTGCCACCAGCCAGGGGGCCCTGGTGGGGTATGGCTACACCTTC.